This T cell receptor (beta chain) was profiled in a study of cytomegalovirus exposure and HLA in healthy donors. Study overall: An early release of data contained approximately 80 million unique TCRs, which came from HLA-typed donors.

As regards this clone: Its target is not known.

The PCR was carried out with 60 Vbeta primers and 13 Jbeta primers. Generated by immunoSEQ multiplex PCR, the TCRdb table keeps only in-frame clones and is missing some. The sample holds roughly 200,000 clones, around 88% seen once. Study-wide findings and caveats: Most TCR sequences were uncommon, yet certain public TCRs appeared in many donors. Later analysis reportedly placed an Asian-associated ancestry cluster below the approximately 650-donor mean in N-insertions.

Germline lookup yields CDR1 MNHEY and CDR2 SVGAGI. The CDR3 has 14 amino acids. Trimming cost V 6 bases and J 4 bases; bases outside gene matches: 6. This TCR was sampled from a woman aged 25 to 39 in good health and CMV-seronegative. The sequencing sample was made of PBMCs. This sequence joins TRBV6-5 and TRBJ2-5; 9 bases map to TRBD2. Here the CDR3 reads CASRASGGPETQYF. CDR3 in DNA: TGTGCCAGCAGGGCAAGCGGGGGGCCAGAGACCCAGTACTTC.